Included here is one T cell receptor (beta chain) sequence, with context. What this receptor recognizes is not known. Base qualities are not at hand, and no much larger clone is one base apart. The run used an Illumina HiSeq 1500. TCRdb passed the public sequencing reads through fastp at Q25 and MiXCR, retaining productive beta sequences. Under each unique CDR3 protein, matching rows form one entry showing the most common genes and DNA. Within this sample are around 550,000 distinct CDR3 sequences, with about 26% of them counted one time only. The top ten constitute about 13% of the sample. This entry comes from a study of T cell repertoires in cytomegalovirus infection (dated by TCRdb to the late 2010s). A note on the overall study: Donor HLA type was relevant to the analysis, as public TCR beta signatures indicated carriage of CMV infection together with the matching HLA type.

From cysteine to phenylalanine, the CDR3 is 15 amino acids long. Only the CDR3 DNA is retained, 45 bases long and in frame from the first base. V is shortened by 0 bases, J by 2 bases, and the region joining them spans 11 bases. The germline V gene (reference sequence) provides CDR1 SGHNT and CDR2 YYREEE. The paper's findings and limits, for the study overall: In the ex vivo response, HLA-C-restricted CMV-specific TCR beta clonotypes were dominant, and in two of eight donors the single most frequent clonotype came from this HLA-C-restricted group. In both this cohort and an independent cohort of 352 donors, the cumulative frequency of public TCR beta family members distinguished carriers of CMV infection plus the relevant HLA type.

The rearranged chain carries TRBV5-4 and TRBJ1-2, and perhaps TRBD1 as D gene, on 6 matching bases. Sequenced: PBMCs. The receptor comes from a human donor in good health (CMV status not recorded). Some clones in this sample may be carry-over from other donors' samples. DNA sequence: TGTGCCAGCAGCTTGGTAGCAGGGGAAAACTATGGCTACACCTTC. The translation is CASSLVAGENYGYTF.